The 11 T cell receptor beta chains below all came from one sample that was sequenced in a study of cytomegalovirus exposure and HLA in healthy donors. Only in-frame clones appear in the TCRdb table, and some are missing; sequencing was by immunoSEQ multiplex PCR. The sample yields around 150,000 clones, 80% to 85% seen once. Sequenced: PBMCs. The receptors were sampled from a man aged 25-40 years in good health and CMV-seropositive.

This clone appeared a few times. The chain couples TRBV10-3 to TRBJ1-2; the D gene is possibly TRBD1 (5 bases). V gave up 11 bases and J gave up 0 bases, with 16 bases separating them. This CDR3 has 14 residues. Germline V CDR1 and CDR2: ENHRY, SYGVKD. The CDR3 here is CASQGGVANYGYTF. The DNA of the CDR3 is TGTGCCTCCCAGGGTGGGGTCGCTAACTATGGCTACACCTTC.

The CDR3 here is CASSLFPGQKNTGELFF. DNA for the CDR3: TGTGCCAGCAGTTTGTTCCCGGGACAGAAAAACACCGGGGAGCTGTTTTTT. The V call is TRBV27, the J call TRBJ2-2; 7 bases are shared with TRBD1. Germline V gene lookup returns CDR1 MNHEY and CDR2 SMNVEV (reference sequence). Trimming cost V 3 bases and J 2 bases; bases outside gene matches: 9. The CDR3 has 17 amino acids.

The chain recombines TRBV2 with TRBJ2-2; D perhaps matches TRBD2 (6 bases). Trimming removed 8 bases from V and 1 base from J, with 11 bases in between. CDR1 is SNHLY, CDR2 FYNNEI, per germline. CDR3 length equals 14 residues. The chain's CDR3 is CASGLALNTGELFF. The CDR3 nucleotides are TGTGCCAGCGGGCTAGCGCTGAACACCGGGGAGCTGTTTTTT.

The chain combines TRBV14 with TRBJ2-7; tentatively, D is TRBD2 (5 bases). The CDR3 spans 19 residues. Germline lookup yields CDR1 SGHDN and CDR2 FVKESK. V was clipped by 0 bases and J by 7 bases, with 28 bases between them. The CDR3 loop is CASSQDREPGRQDRGEQYF. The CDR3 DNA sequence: TGTGCCAGCAGCCAAGATCGAGAACCAGGCCGCCAGGACCGAGGGGAGCAGTACTTC.

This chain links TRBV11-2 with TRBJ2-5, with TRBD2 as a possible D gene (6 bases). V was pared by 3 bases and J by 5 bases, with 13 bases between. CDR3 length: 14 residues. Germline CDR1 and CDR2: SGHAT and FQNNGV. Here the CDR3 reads CASSFGGGMETQYF. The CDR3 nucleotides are TGTGCCAGCAGCTTTGGGGGAGGCATGGAGACCCAGTACTTC.

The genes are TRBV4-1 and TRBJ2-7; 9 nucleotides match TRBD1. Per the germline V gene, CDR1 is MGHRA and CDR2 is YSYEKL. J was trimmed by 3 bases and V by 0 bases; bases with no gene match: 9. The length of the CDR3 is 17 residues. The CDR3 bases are TGCGCCAGCAGCCAAGATTCCGAGGGACAGGGACACTACGAGCAGTACTTC. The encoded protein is CASSQDSEGQGHYEQYF.

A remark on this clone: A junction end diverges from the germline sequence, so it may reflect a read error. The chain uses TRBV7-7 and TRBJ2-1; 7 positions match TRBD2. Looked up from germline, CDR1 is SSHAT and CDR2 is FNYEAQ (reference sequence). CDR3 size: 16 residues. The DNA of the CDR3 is TGTGCTAGCAGCTTAGCGCCTAGCGGAGCCTACAATGAGCAGTTCTTC. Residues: CASSLAPSGAYNEQFF.

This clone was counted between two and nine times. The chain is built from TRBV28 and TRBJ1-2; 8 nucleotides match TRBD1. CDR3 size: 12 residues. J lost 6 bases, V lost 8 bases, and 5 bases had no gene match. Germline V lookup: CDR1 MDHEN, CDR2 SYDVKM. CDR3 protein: CASLDRGDGYTF. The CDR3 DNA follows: TGTGCCAGCCTAGACAGGGGCGATGGCTACACCTTC.

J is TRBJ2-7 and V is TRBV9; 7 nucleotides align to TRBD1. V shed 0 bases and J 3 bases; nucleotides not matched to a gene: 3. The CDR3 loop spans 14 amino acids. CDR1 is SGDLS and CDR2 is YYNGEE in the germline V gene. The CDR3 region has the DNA TGTGCCAGCAGCGTAGGGGACAGTCACTACGAGCAGTACTTC. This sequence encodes CASSVGDSHYEQYF.

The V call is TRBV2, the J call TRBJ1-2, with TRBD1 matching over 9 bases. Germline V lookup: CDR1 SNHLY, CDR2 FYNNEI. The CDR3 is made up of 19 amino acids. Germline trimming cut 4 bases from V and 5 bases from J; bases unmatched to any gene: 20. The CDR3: CASSATLPGQGATLYGYTF. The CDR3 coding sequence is TGTGCCAGCAGTGCTACGTTGCCGGGACAGGGAGCCACTCTATATGGCTACACCTTC.

Here the CDR3 DNA reads TGTGCCTGGAGTCCCCTCCCACAGGGGACCGGGGAGACCCAGTACTTC. Encoded protein: CAWSPLPQGTGETQYF. This chain uses TRBV30 with TRBJ2-5; 7 nucleotides match TRBD1. The junction had 14 bases not matched to a gene; V was cut back by 2 bases and J by 5 bases. There are 16 residues in the CDR3. CDR1 and CDR2 (germline): GTSNPN, SVGIG (reference sequence).